These 30 T cell receptor beta chains were sequenced from one sample in a study of cytomegalovirus exposure and HLA in healthy donors. Sequenced by immunoSEQ multiplex PCR; TCRdb stores in-frame clones only, minus some. The sample has roughly 50,000 clones; 93% are singletons. Sample: PBMCs. The receptors here all came from a woman under 30 in good health and CMV-seropositive.

The chain joins TRBV7-8 to TRBJ2-7; 7 nucleotides agree with TRBD1. Germline V gene data show CDR1 as SGHVS and CDR2 as FQNEAQ. Trimming cost V 7 bases and J 1 base; bases outside gene matches: 10. The CDR3 spans 15 residues. CDR3 loop: CASIRAGTASYEQYF. DNA of the CDR3: TGTGCCAGCATCAGGGCCGGGACAGCTTCCTACGAGCAGTACTTC.

The J gene is TRBJ1-3, the V gene TRBV15; D is unresolved. Germline V gene data show CDR1 as LNHNV and CDR2 as YYDKDF (reference sequence). This CDR3 contains 20 residues. V gave up 2 bases and J gave up 2 bases, with 25 bases separating them. The chain's CDR3 is CATSRTPGFVSRFAGNTIYF. The CDR3 nucleotides read TGTGCCACCAGCAGAACCCCGGGATTTGTAAGTCGCTTCGCTGGAAACACCATATATTTT.

This sequence joins TRBV6-5 and TRBJ1-2; tentative D call: TRBD1 (6 bases). Trimming left V 6 bases short and J 7 bases short, with 18 bases between. The CDR3 is made up of 14 amino acids. In germline, CDR1 is MNHEY, CDR2 SVGAGI. The CDR3 region is CASRGGALKGGYTF. The CDR3 nucleotides are TGTGCCAGCAGAGGGGGGGCGCTCAAGGGTGGCTACACCTTC.

The genes are TRBV6-6 and TRBJ1-1; D unclear. This CDR3 has 14 amino acids. Per germline, CDR1 MNHNY and CDR2 SVGAGI (reference sequence). Trimming shortened V by 2 bases and J by 0 bases, and 7 bases separated the two germline ends. Written as DNA, the CDR3 is TGTGCCAGCAGTTACACCAGAATGAACACTGAAGCTTTCTTT. Translation gives CASSYTRMNTEAFF.

The rearrangement links TRBV9 to TRBJ1-6, with TRBD1 as a possible D gene (6 bases). The ends were cut back, 0 bases at V and 9 bases at J, with 7 bases in the middle. The CDR3 loop spans 13 amino acids. CDR1 and CDR2 (germline): SGDLS, YYNGEE. DNA for the CDR3: TGTGCCAGCAGCGTAGCAGGGGCTTCACCCCTCCACTTT. It encodes CASSVAGASPLHF.

CDR3 DNA sequence: TGCGCCAGCAGCCGAATAGGTACGAGCCTCCGGACTAGCCCCACAGATACGCAGTATTTT. This translates into CASSRIGTSLRTSPTDTQYF. This chain uses TRBV5-1 with TRBJ2-3, with TRBD2 matching over 8 bases. The CDR3 loop spans 20 amino acids. Per the germline V gene, CDR1 is SGHRS and CDR2 is YFSETQ. V gave up 4 bases and J gave up 2 bases; unmatched junction bases: 21.

The rearrangement joins TRBV7-9 to TRBJ2-1, with D maybe TRBD2 (6 bases). The CDR3 covers 14 residues. The germline V gene has CDR1 SEHNR and CDR2 FQNEAQ (reference sequence). Trimming removed 5 bases at V and 6 bases at J, with 14 bases between. CDR3 region: CASSAGTLLNEQFF. In DNA form, the CDR3 reads TGTGCCAGCAGCGCCGGGACTCTCCTCAATGAGCAGTTCTTC.

J is TRBJ2-1 and V is TRBV10-3, with 7 bases lining up with TRBD2. The CDR3 runs 14 residues. V shed 3 bases and J 8 bases; nucleotides not matched to a gene: 7. Germline lookup yields CDR1 ENHRY and CDR2 SYGVKD. This CDR3 is CAISDPGEGDEQFF. The CDR3 DNA is TGTGCCATCAGTGACCCGGGGGAGGGCGATGAGCAGTTCTTC.

This clone showed up just a few times. V and J are TRBV4-2 and TRBJ1-1; D is possibly TRBD1 (5 bases). Germline CDR1 reads LGHNA; CDR2 reads YNFKEQ. This CDR3 spans 17 amino acids. V lost 5 bases and J 1 base, leaving 20 bases between the germline ends. Here the CDR3 reads CASSVGGMEGPNTEAFF. The CDR3 DNA sequence: TGTGCCAGCAGCGTCGGAGGGATGGAGGGGCCGAACACTGAAGCTTTCTTT.

The chain has TRBV6-1 and TRBJ1-6, with D possibly TRBD1 on 5 matching bases. CDR1 MNHNS and CDR2 SASEGT come from the germline V gene. Trimming left V 3 bases short and J 9 bases short, with 21 bases between. CDR3 length: 17 residues. The CDR3 protein is CASSDRWGGTGTSPLHF. The CDR3 DNA sequence: TGTGCCAGCAGTGACAGGTGGGGTGGTACAGGTACTTCACCCCTCCACTTT.

CDR3 nucleotide sequence: TGTGCCAGCAGCCCGTCGACAGGGGGCAATCAGCCCCAGCATTTT. This encodes CASSPSTGGNQPQHF. This chain connects TRBV7-9 to TRBJ1-5; 8 nucleotides align to TRBD1. This CDR3 is 15 amino acids long. Looked up from germline, CDR1 is SEHNR and CDR2 is FQNEAQ (reference sequence). With 5 bases clipped from V and 2 bases from J, the junction kept 5 bases outside the gene matches.

The J gene is TRBJ2-5, the V gene TRBV7-8, with D possibly being TRBD2 (6 bases). Trimming took 4 bases from V and 0 from J, leaving 21 bases between them. The germline V gene encodes CDR1 SGHVS and CDR2 FQNEAQ. CDR3 length: 18 residues. The CDR3 region has the DNA TGTGCCAGCAGCTCCCCCCCGTGGGGCGGGAACCACCAAGAGACCCAGTACTTC. This encodes CASSSPPWGGNHQETQYF.

The J gene is TRBJ1-3, the V gene TRBV12-5, with 7 bases fitting TRBD1. Germline assignment: CDR1 LGHNT and CDR2 FRNRAP. The CDR3 totals 14 residues. Unmatched junction bases numbered 3, after V lost 6 bases and J lost 1 base. The CDR3 here is CASGTGESGNTIYF. The CDR3 region has the DNA TGTGCTAGTGGCACAGGGGAATCTGGAAACACCATATATTTT.

This chain links TRBV11-2 with TRBJ2-7; 9 nucleotides agree with TRBD1. V dropped 6 bases and J dropped 2; count of bases not matched to a gene: 11. CDR1 SGHAT and CDR2 FQNNGV come from the germline V gene. The CDR3 sequence is 16 residues long. The CDR3 nucleotides are TGTGCCAGCAGACTTACAGGGGGCCCCCTGGCCTACGAGCAGTACTTC. Translated: CASRLTGGPLAYEQYF.

The chain couples TRBV9 to TRBJ2-1, with TRBD2 as a possible D gene (5 bases). Trimming stripped 0 bases from V and 8 bases from J, with 12 bases between. Germline-derived CDR1 and CDR2 are SGDLS and YYNGEE. This CDR3 has 14 amino acids. For the CDR3, the DNA is TGTGCCAGCAGCGTAGACCCTAGCCCGGATGAGCAGTTCTTC. It is translated as CASSVDPSPDEQFF. The full variable domain, its missing parts supplied by reference TRBV9 and TRBJ2-1, is DSGVTQTPKHLITATGQRVTLRCSPRSGDLSVYWYQQSLDQGLQFLIQYYNGEERAKGNILERFSAQQFPDLHSELNLSSLELGDSALYFCASSVDPSPDEQFFGPGTRLTVL.

The rearrangement joins TRBV19 to TRBJ1-5; D is undetermined. V was clipped by 6 bases and J by 9 bases, with 9 bases between them. The germline V gene encodes CDR1 LNHDA and CDR2 SQIVND (reference sequence). The CDR3 has 11 amino acids. The CDR3 loop is CASRLHGPQHF. The CDR3 nucleotides read TGTGCCAGTAGATTACATGGGCCCCAGCATTTT.

This clone was detected only once. The rearrangement joins TRBV4-1 to TRBJ2-7; D might be TRBD1 (7 bases). There are 14 residues in the CDR3. Germline CDR1 reads MGHRA; CDR2 reads YSYEKL. Trimming took 3 bases from V and 3 from J, leaving 12 bases between them. The CDR3 here is CASSQRDSLYEQYF. The CDR3 DNA reads as TGCGCCAGCAGCCAGCGGGACAGCCTCTACGAGCAGTACTTC.

This chain uses TRBV19 with TRBJ1-2; D unclear. With 1 base removed from V and 8 bases from J, the gap between germline ends came to 11 bases. This CDR3 region has 13 residues. Germline lookup yields CDR1 LNHDA and CDR2 SQIVND (reference sequence). The CDR3 nucleotides read TGTGCCAGTAGTATAGCTACGACTGGCGGCTACACCTTC. This encodes CASSIATTGGYTF. Full variable domain (rest looked up from reference TRBV19 and TRBJ1-2): DGGITQSPKYLFRKEGQNVTLSCEQNLNHDAMYWYRQDPGQGLRLIYYSQIVNDFQKGDIAEGYSVSREKKESFPLTVTSAQKNPTAFYLCASSIATTGGYTFGSGTRLTVV.

The V gene is TRBV6-6, the J gene TRBJ2-6; D unresolved. Per germline, CDR1 MNHNY and CDR2 SVGAGI (reference sequence). Trimming left V 6 bases short and J 4 bases short, with 7 bases between. This CDR3 is built from 13 residues. The DNA of the CDR3 is TGTGCCAGCAGAACAGCCGGGGCCAACGTCCTGACTTTC. Its protein product is CASRTAGANVLTF.

V gene TRBV14 combines with J gene TRBJ2-7, with TRBD2 identical over 15 bases. V shed 3 bases and J 3 bases; nucleotides not matched to a gene: 3. This CDR3 has 16 residues. Germline V gives CDR1 SGHDN, CDR2 FVKESK. The DNA for the CDR3 is TGTGCCAGCAGCCACGGGACTAGCGGGGGGTTCTACGAGCAGTACTTC. Protein: CASSHGTSGGFYEQYF.

This clone was recorded only once. This chain links TRBV5-1 with TRBJ1-2; 8 bases match TRBD1. Germline V gene sequence: CDR1 SGHRS, CDR2 YFSETQ. There are 14 residues in the CDR3. The trim removed 3 bases at V and 7 bases at J, leaving 8 bases unmatched. CDR3 coding DNA: TGCGCCAGCAGCTACTACCAGGGGGCCCCTGGCTACACCTTC. Protein sequence: CASSYYQGAPGYTF.

The chain uses TRBV6-5 and TRBJ2-1; 8 bases agree with TRBD1. This CDR3 is 15 amino acids long. The junction had 2 bases not matched to a gene; V was cut back by 0 bases and J by 4 bases. The germline V gene encodes CDR1 MNHEY and CDR2 SVGAGI. CDR3 sequence (DNA): TGTGCCAGCAGTTACTCAGGACAGGGTTACAATGAGCAGTTCTTC. Amino acids: CASSYSGQGYNEQFF.

J is TRBJ1-1 and V is TRBV4-1, with 10 bases matching TRBD1. This CDR3 has 16 amino acids. J gave up 0 bases and V 8 bases, and 9 bases lay outside the gene matches. Germline V gene sequence: CDR1 MGHRA, CDR2 YSYEKL. CDR3 sequence reads: CASRRDRGPVNTEAFF. CDR3 nucleotide sequence: TGCGCCAGCCGGCGTGACAGGGGGCCTGTGAACACTGAAGCTTTCTTT.

In its sample, this clone was seen once. V usage is TRBV15 and J usage is TRBJ2-7; a weak D match, TRBD2 (7 bases). V lost 5 bases to trimming and J lost 1 base, with 12 bases between them. Germline CDR1 and CDR2: LNHNV and YYDKDF (reference sequence). The CDR3 has 14 residues. In DNA, the CDR3 is TGTGCCACCAGCTGGGGGGGGCCGTCCTACGAGCAGTACTTC. Protein: CATSWGGPSYEQYF.

The chain carries TRBV6-1 and TRBJ1-5; D gene unclear. The CDR3 sequence is 15 residues long. V shed 7 bases and J shed 6 bases, with 19 bases lying between them. Germline V gene lookup returns CDR1 MNHNS and CDR2 SASEGT. The CDR3 loop reads CASTSLLEGGQPQHF. The DNA for the CDR3 is TGTGCCAGCACCTCCCTTCTGGAGGGCGGTCAGCCCCAGCATTTT.

This chain connects TRBV9 to TRBJ2-1, with a weak D call TRBD2 (5 bases). The V gene's germline CDR1 is SGDLS and CDR2 YYNGEE. Trimming stripped 4 bases from V and 0 bases from J, with 11 bases between. This CDR3 has 15 amino acids. CDR3 region: CASSSGLSSYNEQFF. DNA for the CDR3: TGTGCCAGCAGCTCCGGACTGAGCTCCTACAATGAGCAGTTCTTC.

V gene TRBV30 combines with J gene TRBJ2-2; possibly TRBD2 for D (7 bases). The V and J ends lost 5 bases and 0 bases respectively, with 16 bases between them. This CDR3 contains 16 residues. CDR1 and CDR2 from the germline V gene are GTSNPN and SVGIG (reference sequence). The CDR3 nucleotides read TGTGCCTGGTGGGGAGGGGGTGGAACGAACACCGGGGAGCTGTTTTTT. This translates into CAWWGGGGTNTGELFF.

This chain joins TRBV13 and TRBJ2-7, with D possibly being TRBD2 (6 bases). Germline CDR1 is PRHDT and CDR2 is FYEKMQ (reference sequence). CDR3 size: 14 residues. Trimming removed 4 bases from V and 6 bases from J, with 16 bases in between. CDR3 protein: CASSSGTSLGEQYF. DNA for the CDR3: TGTGCCAGCAGCTCGGGGACTTCCCTCGGCGAGCAGTACTTC.

This rearrangement joins TRBV5-8 to TRBJ2-2; D remains ambiguous. CDR1 and CDR2 from the germline V gene are SGHTS and YDEGEE. The CDR3 has 14 amino acids. Trimming removed 0 bases at V and 5 bases at J, with 8 bases between. The CDR3: CASSLVGWTGELFF. CDR3 DNA sequence: TGTGCCAGCAGCTTGGTTGGCTGGACCGGGGAGCTGTTTTTT.

The chain recombines TRBV19 with TRBJ1-2; 9 bases agree with TRBD1. This CDR3 is built from 14 residues. V was pared by 8 bases and J by 4 bases, with 8 bases of the junction left unmatched. The germline CDR1 and CDR2 sequences are LNHDA and SQIVND (reference sequence). The CDR3 DNA reads TGTGCCAGTTGTCCGCGACAGGGGGTCTATGGCTACACCTTC. It specifies CASCPRQGVYGYTF.